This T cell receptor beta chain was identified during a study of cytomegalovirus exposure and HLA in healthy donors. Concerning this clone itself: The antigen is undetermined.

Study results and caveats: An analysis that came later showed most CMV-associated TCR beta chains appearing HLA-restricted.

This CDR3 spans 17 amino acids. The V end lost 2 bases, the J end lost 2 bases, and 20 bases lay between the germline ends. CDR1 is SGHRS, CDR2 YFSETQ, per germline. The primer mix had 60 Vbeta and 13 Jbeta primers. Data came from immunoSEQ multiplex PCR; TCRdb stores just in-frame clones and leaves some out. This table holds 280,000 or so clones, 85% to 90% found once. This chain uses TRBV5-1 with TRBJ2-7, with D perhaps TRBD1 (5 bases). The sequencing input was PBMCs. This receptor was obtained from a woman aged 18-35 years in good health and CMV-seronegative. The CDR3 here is CASSFNPSVDTAYEQYF. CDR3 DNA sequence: TGCGCCAGCAGCTTCAACCCCTCCGTGGACACTGCCTACGAGCAGTACTTC.